This T cell receptor beta chain was recorded in a study of cytomegalovirus exposure and HLA in healthy donors. V trimming: 2 bases; J trimming: 10 bases; junction bases outside the gene matches: 10. Germline CDR1 and CDR2: MNHEY and SVGAGI. The CDR3 runs 16 residues. It was with 60 Vbeta and 13 Jbeta primers that the PCR ran. In the source study's methods: In a later analysis, the count reached 75 million to 90 million unique TCR beta chains, with about 10 million shared. The protocol was immunoSEQ multiplex PCR, while the TCRdb copy is restricted to in-frame clones and leaves out a portion. The V and J calls and the clone size are those of that table, but D and trimming were determined from the DNA. Of around 180,000 clones in the sample, 79% were seen once. Donors counted as nominally healthy when sampled, yet unrecorded immune exposures were likely.

The rearrangement joins TRBV6-5 to TRBJ2-1; 11 nucleotides match TRBD1. Sequenced material: PBMCs. This receptor was obtained from a woman in her forties in good health and CMV-seronegative. This CDR3 reads CASSYLPGTGGGEQFF. CDR3 nucleotides: TGTGCCAGCAGTTACCTCCCCGGGACAGGGGGAGGAGAGCAGTTCTTC.